This TCR beta chain was profiled in a study of cytomegalovirus exposure and HLA in healthy donors. Study results and caveats: Later genetic work tied a missense DCLRE1C variant to beta-chain V and J trimming. Sequences of the TCR beta chain were said to predict the HLA-A and HLA-B alleles of most subjects accurately.

With respect to this clone: The antigen remains unidentified.

60 Vbeta and 13 Jbeta primers were used in PCR. The table came from immunoSEQ multiplex PCR; TCRdb's copy has only in-frame clones and leaves some out. The sample includes fewer than 200,000 clones, roughly 75% of them seen just once. V lost 4 bases and J 5 bases, leaving 15 bases between the germline ends. Germline assignment: CDR1 SGHNT and CDR2 YYREEE (reference sequence). The CDR3 is made up of 14 amino acids. Whereas donors were nominally healthy upon sampling, unrecorded immune exposures were probable. The source is a man aged 35 to 55 in good health and CMV-seronegative. The sample was PBMCs. This rearrangement joins TRBV5-4 to TRBJ2-5, with a possible D match to TRBD2 (5 bases). In DNA form, the CDR3 reads TGTGCCAGCAGCCCCCGCGGCGGGTCGGAGACCCAGTACTTC. This sequence encodes CASSPRGGSETQYF.